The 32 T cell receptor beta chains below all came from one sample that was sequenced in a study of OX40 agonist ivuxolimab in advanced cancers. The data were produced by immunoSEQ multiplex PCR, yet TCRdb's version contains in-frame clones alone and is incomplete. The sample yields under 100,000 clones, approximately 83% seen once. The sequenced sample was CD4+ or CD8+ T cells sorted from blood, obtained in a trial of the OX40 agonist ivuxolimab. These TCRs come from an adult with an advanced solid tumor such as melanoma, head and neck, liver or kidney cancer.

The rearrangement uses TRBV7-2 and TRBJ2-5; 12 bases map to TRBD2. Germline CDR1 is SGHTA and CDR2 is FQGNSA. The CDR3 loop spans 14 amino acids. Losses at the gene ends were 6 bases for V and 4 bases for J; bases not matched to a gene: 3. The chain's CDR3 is CASRPSGGAETQYF. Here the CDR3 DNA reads TGTGCCAGCAGGCCTAGCGGGGGGGCAGAGACCCAGTACTTC.

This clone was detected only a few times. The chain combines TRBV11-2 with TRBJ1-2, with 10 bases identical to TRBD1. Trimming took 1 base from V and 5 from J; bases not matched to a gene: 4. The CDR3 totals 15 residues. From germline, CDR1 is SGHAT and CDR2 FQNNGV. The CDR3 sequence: CASSLAWTGGYGYTF. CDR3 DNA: TGTGCCAGCAGCTTAGCCTGGACAGGGGGATATGGCTACACCTTC.

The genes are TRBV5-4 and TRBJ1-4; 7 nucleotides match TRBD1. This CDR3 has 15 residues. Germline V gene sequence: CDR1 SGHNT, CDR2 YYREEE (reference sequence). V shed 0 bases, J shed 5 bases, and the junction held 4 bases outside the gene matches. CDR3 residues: CASSLDPGGNEKLFF. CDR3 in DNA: TGTGCCAGCAGCTTGGACCCAGGGGGGAATGAAAAACTGTTTTTT.

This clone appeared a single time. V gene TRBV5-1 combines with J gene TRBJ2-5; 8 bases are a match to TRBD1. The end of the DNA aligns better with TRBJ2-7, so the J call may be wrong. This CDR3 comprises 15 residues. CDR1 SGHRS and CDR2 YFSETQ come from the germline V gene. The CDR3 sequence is CASSPEGQASYEQYF. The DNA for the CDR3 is TGCGCCAGCAGCCCGGAGGGACAGGCATCATACGAGCAGTACTTC.

The DNA for the CDR3 is TGTGCCAGTAGTATCTCCTCGACTCGAACGACCGGGGAGCTGTTTTTT. It is translated as CASSISSTRTTGELFF. This sequence joins TRBV19 and TRBJ2-2; D is unresolved. This CDR3 has 16 residues. Germline CDR1 and CDR2: LNHDA and SQIVND (reference sequence). Trimming took off 3 bases at V and 5 bases at J, with 16 bases between the two ends.

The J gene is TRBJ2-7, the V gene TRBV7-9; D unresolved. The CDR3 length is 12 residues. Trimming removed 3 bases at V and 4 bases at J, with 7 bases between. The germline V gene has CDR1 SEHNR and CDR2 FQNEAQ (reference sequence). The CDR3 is CASSFLEYEQYF. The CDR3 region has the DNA TGTGCCAGCAGCTTCCTTGAATACGAGCAGTACTTC. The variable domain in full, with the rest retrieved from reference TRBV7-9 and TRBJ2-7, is DTGVSQNPRHKITKRGQNVTFRCDPISEHNRLYWYRQTLGQGPEFLTYFQNEAQLEKSRLLSDRFSAERPKGSFSTLEIQRTEQGDSAMYLCASSFLEYEQYFGPGTRLTVT.

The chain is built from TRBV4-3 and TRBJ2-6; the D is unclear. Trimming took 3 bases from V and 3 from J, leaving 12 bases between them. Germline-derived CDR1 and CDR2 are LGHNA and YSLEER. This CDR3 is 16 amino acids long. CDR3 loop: CASSQRTVNGANVLTF. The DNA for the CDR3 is TGCGCCAGCAGCCAGAGGACCGTGAATGGGGCCAACGTCCTGACTTTC.

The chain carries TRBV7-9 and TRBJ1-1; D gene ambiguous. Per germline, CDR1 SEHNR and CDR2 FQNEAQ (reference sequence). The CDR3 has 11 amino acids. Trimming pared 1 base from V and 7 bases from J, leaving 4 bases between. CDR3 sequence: CASSLGFEAFF. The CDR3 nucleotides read TGTGCCAGCAGCTTAGGGTTTGAAGCTTTCTTT.

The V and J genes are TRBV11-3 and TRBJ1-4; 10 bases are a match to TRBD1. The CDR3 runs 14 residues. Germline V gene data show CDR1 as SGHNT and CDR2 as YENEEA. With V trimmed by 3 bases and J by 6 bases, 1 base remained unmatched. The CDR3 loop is CASSLDRGDEKLFF. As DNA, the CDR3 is TGTGCCAGCAGCTTGGACAGGGGGGATGAAAAACTGTTTTTT.

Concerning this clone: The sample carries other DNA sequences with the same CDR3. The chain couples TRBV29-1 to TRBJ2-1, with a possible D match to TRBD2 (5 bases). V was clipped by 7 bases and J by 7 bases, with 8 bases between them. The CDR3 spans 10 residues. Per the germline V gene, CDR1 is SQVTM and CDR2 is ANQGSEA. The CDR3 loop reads CSGGYNEQFF. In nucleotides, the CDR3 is TGCAGCGGAGGGTATAATGAGCAGTTCTTC.

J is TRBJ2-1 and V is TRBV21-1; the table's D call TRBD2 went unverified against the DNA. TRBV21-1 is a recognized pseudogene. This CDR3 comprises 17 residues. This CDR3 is CASSKEKREGTNNEQFF. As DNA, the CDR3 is TGTGCCAGCAGCAAAGAAAAGCGGGAGGGCACCAACAATGAGCAGTTCTTC.

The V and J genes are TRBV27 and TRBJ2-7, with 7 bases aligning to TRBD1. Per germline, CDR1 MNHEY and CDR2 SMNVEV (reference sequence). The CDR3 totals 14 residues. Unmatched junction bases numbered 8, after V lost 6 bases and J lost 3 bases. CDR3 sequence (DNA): TGTGCCAGCAGCCTTCGGGACAGAATCTACGAGCAGTACTTC. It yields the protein CASSLRDRIYEQYF.

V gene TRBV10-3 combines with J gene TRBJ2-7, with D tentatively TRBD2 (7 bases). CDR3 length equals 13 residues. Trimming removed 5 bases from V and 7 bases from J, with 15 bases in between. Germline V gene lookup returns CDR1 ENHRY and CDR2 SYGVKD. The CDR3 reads CAISPYREGEQYF. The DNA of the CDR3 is TGTGCCATCAGTCCCTACAGGGAGGGAGAGCAGTACTTC.

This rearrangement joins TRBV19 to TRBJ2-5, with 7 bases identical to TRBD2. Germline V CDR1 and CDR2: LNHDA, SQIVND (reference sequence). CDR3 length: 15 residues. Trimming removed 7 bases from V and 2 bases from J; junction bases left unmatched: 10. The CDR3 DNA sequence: TGTGCCAGTATGAAAAGCGGGAACCAACAAGAGACCCAGTACTTC. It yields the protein CASMKSGNQQETQYF.

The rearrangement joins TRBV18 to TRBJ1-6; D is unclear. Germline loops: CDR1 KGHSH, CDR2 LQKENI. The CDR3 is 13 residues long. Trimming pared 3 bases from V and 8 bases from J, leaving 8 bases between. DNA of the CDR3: TGTGCCAGCTCACCGATCCTAGATTCACCCCTCCACTTT. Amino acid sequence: CASSPILDSPLHF.

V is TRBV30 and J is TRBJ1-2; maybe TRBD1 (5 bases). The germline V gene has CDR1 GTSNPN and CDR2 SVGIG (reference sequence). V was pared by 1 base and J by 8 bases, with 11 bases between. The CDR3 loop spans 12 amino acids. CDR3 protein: CAWSGQGWGYTF. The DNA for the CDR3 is TGTGCCTGGAGTGGTCAGGGATGGGGCTACACCTTC.

CDR3 sequence (DNA): TGTGCCAGTAGACGCCAAGGCGGACTAGAGACGCAGTTCTTC. Encoded protein: CASRRQGGLETQFF. The gene calls are TRBV19 and TRBJ2-1; TRBD2 matches 7 bases. The ends lost 6 bases at V and 12 bases at J; junction bases unmatched: 14. From germline, CDR1 is LNHDA and CDR2 SQIVND (reference sequence). This CDR3 is built from 14 residues.

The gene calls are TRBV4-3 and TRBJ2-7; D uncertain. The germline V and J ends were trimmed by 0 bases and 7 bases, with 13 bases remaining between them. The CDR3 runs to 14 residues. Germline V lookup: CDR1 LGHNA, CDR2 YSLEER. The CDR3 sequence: CASSQDSVTTEQYF. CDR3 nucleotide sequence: TGCGCCAGCAGCCAAGACAGCGTCACAACAGAGCAGTACTTC.

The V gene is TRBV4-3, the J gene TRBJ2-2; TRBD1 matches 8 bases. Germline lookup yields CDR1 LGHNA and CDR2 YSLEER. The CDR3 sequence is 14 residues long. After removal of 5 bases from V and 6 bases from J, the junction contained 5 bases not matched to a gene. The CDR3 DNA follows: TGCGCCAGCAGCACACGGACAGGGTCCGGGGAGCTGTTTTTT. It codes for CASSTRTGSGELFF.

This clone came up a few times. CDR3 sequence: CASGAHRGSRNEQFF. In DNA form, the CDR3 reads TGTGCCAGCGGGGCGCACAGGGGATCTCGGAATGAGCAGTTCTTC. The chain is built from TRBV27 and TRBJ2-1; 7 nucleotides align to TRBD1. CDR1 and CDR2 from the germline V gene are MNHEY and SMNVEV (reference sequence). The CDR3 consists of 15 residues. The J segment lost 7 bases and the V segment lost 8 bases, leaving 14 bases of the junction unmatched.

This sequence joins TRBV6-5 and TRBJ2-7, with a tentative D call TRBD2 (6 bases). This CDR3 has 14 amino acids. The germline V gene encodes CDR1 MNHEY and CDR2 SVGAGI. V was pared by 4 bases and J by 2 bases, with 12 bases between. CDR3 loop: CASSLRRDTYEQYF. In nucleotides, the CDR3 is TGTGCCAGCAGTTTGAGGCGGGATACCTACGAGCAGTACTTC.

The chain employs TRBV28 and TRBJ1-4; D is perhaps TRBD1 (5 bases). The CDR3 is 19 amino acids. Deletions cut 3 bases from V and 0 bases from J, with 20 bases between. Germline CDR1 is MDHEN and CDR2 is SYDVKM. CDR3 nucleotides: TGTGCCAGCAGTTTTCCCGAGGACGCTGACAGTGCAACTAATGAAAAACTGTTTTTT. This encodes CASSFPEDADSATNEKLFF.

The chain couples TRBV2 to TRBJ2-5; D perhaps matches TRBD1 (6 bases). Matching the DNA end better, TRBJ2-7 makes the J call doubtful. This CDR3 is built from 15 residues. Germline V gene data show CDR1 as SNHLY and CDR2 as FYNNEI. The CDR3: CASTLRGTYSYEQYF. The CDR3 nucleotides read TGTGCCAGCACCTTAAGAGGGACATACTCCTACGAGCAGTACTTC.

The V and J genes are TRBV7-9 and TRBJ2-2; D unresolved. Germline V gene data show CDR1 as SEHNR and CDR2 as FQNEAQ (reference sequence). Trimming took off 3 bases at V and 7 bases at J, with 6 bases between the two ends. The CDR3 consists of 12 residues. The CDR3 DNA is TGTGCCAGCAGCTTCGAGAGCGGGGAGCTGTTTTTT. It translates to CASSFESGELFF.

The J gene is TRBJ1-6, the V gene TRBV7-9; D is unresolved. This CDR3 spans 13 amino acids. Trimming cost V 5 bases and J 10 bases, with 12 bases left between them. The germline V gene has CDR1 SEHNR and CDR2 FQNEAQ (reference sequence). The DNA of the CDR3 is TGTGCCAGCAGCCCCCCCGGACGATCACCCCTCCACTTT. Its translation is CASSPPGRSPLHF. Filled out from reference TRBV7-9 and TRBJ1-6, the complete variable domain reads DTGVSQNPRHKITKRGQNVTFRCDPISEHNRLYWYRQTLGQGPEFLTYFQNEAQLEKSRLLSDRFSAERPKGSFSTLEIQRTEQGDSAMYLCASSPPGRSPLHFGNGTRLTVT.

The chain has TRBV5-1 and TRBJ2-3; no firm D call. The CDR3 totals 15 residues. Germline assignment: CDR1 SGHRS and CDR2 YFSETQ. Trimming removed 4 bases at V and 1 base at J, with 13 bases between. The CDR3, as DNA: TGCGCCAGCAGCCCCCCCAGGTTGGGCACAGATACGCAGTATTTT. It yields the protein CASSPPRLGTDTQYF.

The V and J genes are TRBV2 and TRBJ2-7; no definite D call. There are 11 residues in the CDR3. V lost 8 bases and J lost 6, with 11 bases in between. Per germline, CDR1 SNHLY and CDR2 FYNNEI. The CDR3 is CASSRASEQYF. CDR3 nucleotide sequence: TGTGCCAGCTCTAGGGCTAGCGAGCAGTACTTC.

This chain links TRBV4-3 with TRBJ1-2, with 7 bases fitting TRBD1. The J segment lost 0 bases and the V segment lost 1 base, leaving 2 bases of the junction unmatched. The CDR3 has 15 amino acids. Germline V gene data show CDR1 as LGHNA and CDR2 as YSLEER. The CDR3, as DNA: TGCGCCAGCAGCCAAGGGCAGGGGGCTAACTATGGCTACACCTTC. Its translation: CASSQGQGANYGYTF.

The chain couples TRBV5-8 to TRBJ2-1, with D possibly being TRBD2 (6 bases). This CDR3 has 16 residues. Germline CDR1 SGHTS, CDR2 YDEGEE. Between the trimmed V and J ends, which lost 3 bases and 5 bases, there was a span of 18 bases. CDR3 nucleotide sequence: TGTGCCAGCAGCTCTTGGGCGGGACGTGGGCACAATGAGCAGTTCTTC. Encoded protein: CASSSWAGRGHNEQFF.

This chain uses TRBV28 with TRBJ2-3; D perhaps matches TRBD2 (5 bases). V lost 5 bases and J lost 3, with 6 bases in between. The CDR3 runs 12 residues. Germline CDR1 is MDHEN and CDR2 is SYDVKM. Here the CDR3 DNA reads TGTGCCAGCAGTGTAGCGACAGATACGCAGTATTTT. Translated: CASSVATDTQYF.

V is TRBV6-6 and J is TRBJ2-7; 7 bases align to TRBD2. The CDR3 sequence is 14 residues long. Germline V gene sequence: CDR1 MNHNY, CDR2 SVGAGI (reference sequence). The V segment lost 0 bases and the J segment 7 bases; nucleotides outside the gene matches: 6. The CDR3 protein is CASSYSGGVREQYF. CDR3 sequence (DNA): TGTGCCAGCAGTTACTCGGGGGGGGTTCGGGAGCAGTACTTC.

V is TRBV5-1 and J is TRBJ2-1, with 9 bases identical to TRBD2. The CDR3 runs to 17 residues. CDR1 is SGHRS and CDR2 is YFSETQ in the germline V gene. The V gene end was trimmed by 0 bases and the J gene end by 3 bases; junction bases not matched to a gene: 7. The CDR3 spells CASSLDGGGAFYNEQFF. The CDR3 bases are TGCGCCAGCAGCTTGGATGGCGGGGGGGCCTTCTACAATGAGCAGTTCTTC.